These 29 T cell receptor beta chains originate from one sample sequenced in a study of cytomegalovirus exposure and HLA in healthy donors. PCR involved 60 Vbeta and 13 Jbeta primers. Only in-frame clones appear in the TCRdb table, and some are missing; sequencing was by immunoSEQ multiplex PCR. The sample records fewer than 180,000 clones, approximately 85% being singletons. The sample comprised PBMCs. Receptors originate from a man between 50 and 59 years old in good health and CMV-seropositive.

This clone was picked up a small number of times. The chain joins TRBV15 to TRBJ2-5; D unresolved. Germline-derived CDR1 and CDR2 are LNHNV and YYDKDF (reference sequence). The CDR3 sequence is 17 residues long. V gave up 2 bases and J gave up 1 base, with 17 bases separating them. CDR3 sequence reads: CATSRQLPLRSQETQYF. In nucleotides, the CDR3 is TGTGCCACCAGCAGACAGCTCCCCCTACGGAGCCAAGAGACCCAGTACTTC.

The chain uses TRBV11-2 and TRBJ2-4; 10 bases map to TRBD2. The CDR3 extends over 15 amino acids. Germline trimming cut 1 base from V and 6 bases from J; bases unmatched to any gene: 3. CDR1 and CDR2 (germline): SGHAT, FQNNGV. CDR3 region: CASSLGLAGVNIQYF. In nucleotides, the CDR3 is TGTGCCAGCAGCTTAGGGCTAGCGGGAGTAAACATTCAGTACTTC.

The chain couples TRBV30 to TRBJ2-1; 11 positions agree with TRBD2. CDR1 is GTSNPN, CDR2 SVGIG, per germline (reference sequence). The V and J ends lost 2 bases and 6 bases, in that order; junction bases with no gene match: 6. This CDR3 comprises 15 residues. In nucleotides, the CDR3 is TGTGCCTGGAGTCCTCTAGCGGGAGGAATCAATGAGCAGTTCTTC. Translation: CAWSPLAGGINEQFF.

V gene TRBV20-1 combines with J gene TRBJ1-1; D is possibly TRBD1 (5 bases). The CDR3 has 11 amino acids. Trimming removed 5 bases at V and 6 bases at J, with 10 bases between. Germline assignment: CDR1 DFQATT and CDR2 SNEGSKA (reference sequence). CDR3 sequence (DNA): TGCAGTGCTTCAAGGGGCTCTGAAGCTTTCTTT. This gives the protein CSASRGSEAFF.

As for this clone: One junction end disagrees with the germline gene, perhaps due to a read error. The chain links TRBV6-6 to TRBJ1-4; 7 bases agree with TRBD1. This CDR3 region has 13 residues. The germline CDR1 and CDR2 sequences are MNHNY and SVGAGI (reference sequence). The CDR3 DNA reads as TGTGCCAGCAGTTACGGGACAGAAACAAAAATGTTTTTT. Translated: CASSYGTETKMFF.

The V call is TRBV27, the J call TRBJ2-7; 7 bases fit TRBD1. Germline CDR1 and CDR2: MNHEY and SMNVEV (reference sequence). The CDR3 is 15 amino acids. Trimming took 5 bases from V and 6 from J; bases not matched to a gene: 13. The CDR3 nucleotides read TGTGCCAGCAGTCCACCTCAGACAGGGAGAAGCGAGCAGTACTTC. Its translation is CASSPPQTGRSEQYF.

Only a few counts were recorded for this clone. J is TRBJ2-5 and V is TRBV28, with D perhaps TRBD1 (5 bases). The germline gives CDR1 MDHEN, CDR2 SYDVKM. There are 16 residues in the CDR3. V lost 4 bases and J 2 bases, leaving 17 bases between the germline ends. The CDR3: CASSSQGFLRQETQYF. CDR3 in DNA: TGTGCCAGCAGTTCCCAGGGTTTTCTCCGACAAGAGACCCAGTACTTC. Filled out from reference TRBV28 and TRBJ2-5, the complete variable domain reads DVKVTQSSRYLVKRTGEKVFLECVQDMDHENMFWYRQDPGLGLRLIYFSYDVKMKEKGDIPEGYSVSREKKERFSLILESASTNQTSMYLCASSSQGFLRQETQYFGPGTRLLVL.

This clone was detected only a few times. The chain is built from TRBV7-8 and TRBJ2-7; D perhaps matches TRBD2 (6 bases). CDR1 and CDR2 from the germline V gene are SGHVS and FQNEAQ. V was shortened by 5 bases and J by 5 bases, with 16 bases between the two germline ends. The CDR3 is 14 residues long. The CDR3 region is CASSPTEGQDEQYF. In nucleotides, the CDR3 is TGTGCCAGCAGCCCGACGGAGGGGCAGGACGAGCAGTACTTC.

The chain combines TRBV2 with TRBJ2-1, with D perhaps matching TRBD1 (6 bases). Trimming shortened V by 5 bases and J by 15 bases, and 11 bases separated the two germline ends. This CDR3 comprises 10 residues. Per germline, CDR1 SNHLY and CDR2 FYNNEI. Written as DNA, the CDR3 is TGTGCCAGCAGTCGACAGGCTTTGTTCTTC. Translated, it gives CASSRQALFF.

CDR3 bases: TGTGCCAGCAGCTCGGGGCGGGGCAATGAGCAGTTCTTC. Protein: CASSSGRGNEQFF. The chain employs TRBV7-2 and TRBJ2-1; D might be TRBD2 (6 bases). CDR1 and CDR2 from the germline V gene are SGHTA and FQGNSA. Trimming pared 4 bases from V and 6 bases from J, leaving 10 bases between. The CDR3 consists of 13 residues.

The CDR3 sequence is CASSYQTSGRGEQYF. The CDR3, as DNA: TGTGCCAGCAGTTACCAAACTAGCGGGAGGGGCGAGCAGTACTTC. The rearrangement uses TRBV6-6 and TRBJ2-7, with 13 nucleotides matching TRBD2. J lost 6 bases, V lost 2 bases, and 4 bases had no gene match. The germline V gene has CDR1 MNHNY and CDR2 SVGAGI (reference sequence). The CDR3 has 15 amino acids.

This clone was recorded only once. V usage is TRBV20-1 and J usage is TRBJ1-2; D remains unclear. The ends were cut back, 0 bases at V and 13 bases at J, with 12 bases in the middle. The length of the CDR3 is 11 residues. Germline-derived CDR1 and CDR2 are DFQATT and SNEGSKA (reference sequence). Here the CDR3 DNA reads TGCAGTGCTAGAGAGGAGACGAGGGCCACCTTC. Its protein is CSAREETRATF.

The gene calls are TRBV27 and TRBJ2-3, with TRBD2 as a possible D gene (6 bases). The CDR3 consists of 16 residues. Trimming cost V 5 bases and J 2 bases, with 17 bases left between them. In germline, CDR1 is MNHEY, CDR2 SMNVEV (reference sequence). The CDR3 is CASSQLAVLSTDTQYF. DNA for the CDR3: TGTGCCAGCAGTCAGTTAGCGGTCCTATCCACAGATACGCAGTATTTT.

J is TRBJ2-1 and V is TRBV5-1; 9 nucleotides match TRBD2. The CDR3 runs to 16 residues. Per germline, CDR1 SGHRS and CDR2 YFSETQ. With 1 base clipped from V and 10 bases from J, the junction kept 12 bases outside the gene matches. CDR3 DNA sequence: TGCGCCAGCAGCTTGTTTGGGACTAGCCTTGCTTCCGAGCAGTTCTTC. It translates to CASSLFGTSLASEQFF.

The rearrangement links TRBV6-4 to TRBJ2-1; TRBD2 aligns across 9 bases. The CDR3 length is 15 residues. The germline V gene encodes CDR1 MRHNA and CDR2 SNTAGT. Trimming removed 5 bases from V and 9 bases from J; junction bases left unmatched: 11. The CDR3, as DNA: TGTGCCAGCAGTCTCCTAGCGGGACCTCCGGTTGAGCAGTTCTTC. Translating gives CASSLLAGPPVEQFF.

The rearrangement joins TRBV30 to TRBJ1-2, with 8 bases identical to TRBD1. This CDR3 region has 10 residues. J was trimmed by 8 bases and V by 8 bases; bases with no gene match: 4. Germline CDR1 and CDR2: GTSNPN and SVGIG (reference sequence). The CDR3 nucleotides read TGTGCCGGGGGACAGGCGGGCTACACCTTC. This codes for CAGGQAGYTF.

About this clone itself: Other nucleotide sequences in the sample specify the same CDR3. V gene TRBV19 combines with J gene TRBJ1-2; 9 nucleotides align to TRBD1. The trim removed 7 bases at V and 6 bases at J, leaving 6 bases unmatched. The CDR3 extends over 13 amino acids. Germline CDR1 reads LNHDA; CDR2 reads SQIVND (reference sequence). The CDR3 loop is CASTRGQGNGYTF. In DNA, the CDR3 is TGTGCCAGTACCCGTGGACAGGGGAATGGCTACACCTTC.

J is TRBJ1-5 and V is TRBV28; no reliable D call. From germline, CDR1 is MDHEN and CDR2 SYDVKM. The CDR3 totals 15 residues. V was clipped by 6 bases and J by 2 bases, with 14 bases between them. CDR3 sequence: CASSYQSQGNQPQHF. CDR3 sequence (DNA): TGTGCCAGCAGCTATCAGTCGCAGGGCAATCAGCCCCAGCATTTT.

A few counts support this clone. V and J are TRBV5-4 and TRBJ2-1; TRBD2 agrees at 9 bases. Germline V lookup: CDR1 SGHNT, CDR2 YYREEE (reference sequence). Unmatched junction bases numbered 9, after V lost 4 bases and J lost 1 base. The CDR3 contains 17 residues. CDR3 coding DNA: TGTGCCAGCAGCCTCAGACTAGCGGCGAATTCCTACAATGAGCAGTTCTTC. Translated, it gives CASSLRLAANSYNEQFF.

V is TRBV6-1 and J is TRBJ2-7, with TRBD1 as a possible D gene (6 bases). This CDR3 spans 13 amino acids. Germline V lookup: CDR1 MNHNS, CDR2 SASEGT. With 6 bases removed from V and 2 bases from J, the gap between germline ends came to 11 bases. The CDR3 spells CASRRQEAYEQYF. CDR3 DNA: TGTGCCAGCAGAAGACAGGAGGCCTACGAGCAGTACTTC.

The chain uses TRBV6-1 and TRBJ2-3; perhaps TRBD1 as D (5 bases). The CDR3 has 15 residues. Per germline, CDR1 MNHNS and CDR2 SASEGT. V lost 3 bases, J lost 0 bases, and 10 bases lay in between. The DNA of the CDR3 is TGTGCCAGCAGTGACGACAGTTTTAGCACAGATACGCAGTATTTT. Its translation: CASSDDSFSTDTQYF.

This rearrangement joins TRBV15 to TRBJ2-7; 7 bases are a match to TRBD1. This CDR3 has 13 amino acids. Germline CDR1 LNHNV, CDR2 YYDKDF (reference sequence). J was trimmed by 2 bases and V by 8 bases; bases with no gene match: 6. CDR3 sequence reads: CATSVGTAYEQYF. As DNA, the CDR3 is TGTGCCACCTCGGTCGGGACAGCCTACGAGCAGTACTTC. The full variable domain, rest sourced from reference TRBV15 and TRBJ2-7, is DAMVIQNPRYQVTQFGKPVTLSCSQTLNHNVMYWYQQKSSQAPKLLFHYYDKDFNNEADTPDNFQSRRPNTSFCFLDIRSPGLGDTAMYLCATSVGTAYEQYFGPGTRLTVT.

This clone was detected a few times. Other DNA sequences of this sample code for an identical CDR3. The V and J genes are TRBV5-1 and TRBJ1-5; D may be TRBD1 (6 bases). Germline assignment: CDR1 SGHRS and CDR2 YFSETQ. The CDR3 has 14 residues. V was pared by 0 bases and J by 2 bases, with 6 bases between. CDR3 amino acids: CASSLAGGNQPQHF. The CDR3 region has the DNA TGCGCCAGCAGCTTGGCAGGGGGCAATCAGCCCCAGCATTTT.

The chain has TRBV5-1 and TRBJ2-1; perhaps TRBD1 as D (7 bases). V lost 0 bases to trimming and J lost 9 bases, with 13 bases between them. The length of the CDR3 is 14 residues. The germline gives CDR1 SGHRS, CDR2 YFSETQ. The DNA of the CDR3 is TGCGCCAGCAGCTTGGATCCAGGGGGGTCTGAGCAGTTCTTC. This codes for CASSLDPGGSEQFF.

The V and J genes are TRBV19 and TRBJ2-1; TRBD1 is a possible D gene (6 bases). Germline V gives CDR1 LNHDA, CDR2 SQIVND (reference sequence). The CDR3 contains 15 residues. The V gene lost 4 bases and the J gene lost 6 bases, with 16 bases spanning the gap. The CDR3 spells CASSTYGVRGNEQFF. The DNA of the CDR3 is TGTGCCAGTAGTACCTATGGGGTCAGGGGCAATGAGCAGTTCTTC. The full variable domain, in which reference TRBV19 and TRBJ2-1 provide the parts outside the CDR3, is DGGITQSPKYLFRKEGQNVTLSCEQNLNHDAMYWYRQDPGQGLRLIYYSQIVNDFQKGDIAEGYSVSREKKESFPLTVTSAQKNPTAFYLCASSTYGVRGNEQFFGPGTRLTVL.

This sequence joins TRBV6-4 and TRBJ1-2; D perhaps matches TRBD1 (5 bases). Per germline, CDR1 MRHNA and CDR2 SNTAGT. Trimming removed 2 bases from V and 7 bases from J, with 8 bases in between. The CDR3 totals 12 residues. In DNA, the CDR3 is TGTGCCAGCAGTGACAGGGGAACTGGCTACACCTTC. Translated, it gives CASSDRGTGYTF.

Details on this clone: Relative to the germline gene, one junction end is altered; a read error may explain this. CDR3 sequence: CASSRTGNQETQYF. The CDR3 DNA follows: TGTGCTAGCAGCAGGACAGGCAACCAAGAGACCCAGTACTTC. This chain uses TRBV7-7 with TRBJ2-5, with TRBD1 identical over 7 bases. This CDR3 is built from 14 residues. CDR1 is SSHAT, CDR2 FNYEAQ, per germline (reference sequence). Looking up the rest from reference TRBV7-7 and TRBJ2-5 gives the full variable domain: GAGVSQSPRYKVTKRGQDVTLRCDPISSHATLYWYQQALGQGPEFLTYFNYEAQPDKSGLPSDRFSAERPEGSISTLTIQRTEQRDSAMYRCASSRTGNQETQYFGPGTRLLVL.

The rearrangement joins TRBV5-1 to TRBJ2-7, with D possibly matching TRBD1 (5 bases). The CDR3 runs 11 residues. V was cut by 2 bases and J by 6 bases, with 6 bases left in between. From germline, CDR1 is SGHRS and CDR2 YFSETQ. CDR3 loop: CASSLRGEQYF. The CDR3 DNA reads TGCGCCAGCAGCTTAAGGGGCGAGCAGTACTTC.

This chain connects TRBV19 to TRBJ1-4, with D possibly matching TRBD1 (5 bases). Trimming removed 1 base from V and 6 bases from J, with 9 bases in between. Germline V lookup: CDR1 LNHDA, CDR2 SQIVND (reference sequence). This CDR3 has 14 amino acids. The CDR3 loop is CASSIARDYEKLFF. CDR3 DNA sequence: TGTGCCAGTAGTATAGCCCGGGACTATGAAAAACTGTTTTTT.